A selection of T cell receptor beta chains follows, all from one sample in a study of patients and donors after allogeneic stem cell transplantation. A single record per CDR3 protein comes from TCRdb applying MiXCR to the RT-PCR reads. The sample lists 200,000 to 250,000 distinct CDR3 sequences; 13% to 15% were seen once. The specimen sequenced was blood, either unsorted or a sorted T cell fraction (not recorded which). The receptors originated from a human donor who was either an allogeneic HSCT recipient or a stem cell or donor lymphocyte infusion donor (not recorded which). It is not recorded whose cells these are; they may come from a transplant donor. Each CDR3 is given with its conserved first and last residue. The order of the fields is clone size, D gene, J gene, V gene, CDR3 DNA, CDR3 protein. The D gene is left open where the match is weak. Size tells how often a clone was seen (once, few, many) or the class of an expanded clone, and some rows leave it out.

>few|NA|TRBJ1-2|TRBV28
TGTGCCAGCAGTCCCTGGTCACAGGGTAGCTATGGCTACACCTTC
CASSPWSQGSYGYTF
>many|NA|TRBJ2-1|TRBV20-1
TGCAGTGGGGACCGAGGGGGGGTCTCCTACAATGAGCAGTTCTTC
CSGDRGGVSYNEQFF
>many|NA|TRBJ2-2|TRBV12-3/TRBV12-4
TGTGCCAGCAGTTTAACTCCGAACACCGGGGAGCTGTTTTTT
CASSLTPNTGELFF
>many|NA|TRBJ1-4|TRBV7-7
TGTGCTAGCAGCTCCACTCTAGGGGGGAAACTGTTTTTT
CASSSTLGGKLFF
>many|NA|TRBJ2-6|TRBV3-1
TGTGCCAGCAGCGCTACTTCCTCTGGGGCCAACGTCCTGACTTTC
CASSATSSGANVLTF
>few|TRBD2|TRBJ2-3|TRBV12-3/TRBV12-4
TGTGCCAGCAGCCCATTCCTAGCGGGGGGAAGGGATACGCAGTATTTT
CASSPFLAGGRDTQYF
>few|TRBD2|TRBJ2-7|TRBV6-5
TGTGCCAGCAGTTACTCCACTCGACTAGCGGGGGGTAGTAACGAGCAGTACTTC
CASSYSTRLAGGSNEQYF
>NA|NA|TRBJ2-7|TRBV5-1
TGCGCCAGCAGCTTCGGACCTCCGCGCGAGCAGTACTTC
CASSFGPPREQYF
>NA|TRBD2|TRBJ2-3|TRBV7-2
TGTGCCAGCAGCCCCCTCCGGGGGGGGGCCACAGATACGCAGTATTTT
CASSPLRGGATDTQYF
>many|TRBD1|TRBJ1-1|TRBV15
TGTGCCACCTCCGCAGGACAGGGAGGGACTGAAGCTTTCTTT
CATSAGQGGTEAFF
>many|TRBD2|TRBJ2-3|TRBV6-1
TGTGCCAGCAGCCTACTAGCGGGGGGGCCAGATACGCAGTATTTT
CASSLLAGGPDTQYF
>few|TRBD2|TRBJ2-5|TRBV5-4
TGTGCCAGCAGCTTGGACCTAGCGGGGGAAGAGACCCAGTACTTC
CASSLDLAGEETQYF
>NA|TRBD2|TRBJ2-1|TRBV9
TGTGCCAGCAGCGCCACCCGGCGGGAGGGCTTCGATGAGCAGTTCTTC
CASSATRREGFDEQFF
>many|TRBD1|TRBJ2-1|TRBV7-2
TGTGCCAGCAGCCCGACAGGGTCTATCCACAATGAGCAGTTCTTC
CASSPTGSIHNEQFF
>many|NA|TRBJ1-3|TRBV5-1
TGCGCCAGCAGCCCTGGGACCCAGGGAAACACCATATATTTT
CASSPGTQGNTIYF
>NA|TRBD2|TRBJ2-1|TRBV5-1
TGCGCCAGCAGCTTGGGGGTGACTAGCCTCTCCTACAATGAGCAGTTCTTC
CASSLGVTSLSYNEQFF
>NA|TRBD2|TRBJ2-7|TRBV20-1
TGCAGTGCTAGAGATAGGGCTAGCGGGACCAGCTCCTACGAGCAGTACTTC
CSARDRASGTSSYEQYF
>NA|NA|TRBJ2-3|TRBV16
TGTGCCAGCAGCCAATTGAGGGTGGATACGCAGTATTTT
CASSQLRVDTQYF
>many|TRBD1|TRBJ2-1|TRBV20-1
TGCAGTGCTCCACAGGGGGGAAACTCCTACAATGAGCAGTTCTTC
CSAPQGGNSYNEQFF
>few|TRBD1|TRBJ1-1|TRBV2
TGTGCCAGCAGTGAAACAGGGGCAGGCACTGAAGCTTTCTTT
CASSETGAGTEAFF
>many|TRBD1|TRBJ1-1|TRBV9
TGTGCCAGCAGCCAGGGACAGGGTACCATGAACACTGAAGCTTTCTTT
CASSQGQGTMNTEAFF
>many|NA|TRBJ1-5|TRBV5-1
TGCGCCAGCAGCTTGGGGGGTGTGAGCCCCCAGCATTTT
CASSLGGVSPQHF
>NA|NA|TRBJ2-5|TRBV20-1
TGCAGTGGGAGGTGGCGCAAGGAGACCCAGTACTTC
CSGRWRKETQYF
>many|NA|TRBJ1-2|TRBV20-1
TGCAGTGCTAGTTTACAGGGTGGGACTAACTATGGCTACACCTTC
CSASLQGGTNYGYTF
>many|NA|TRBJ1-4|TRBV6-2/TRBV6-3
TGTGCCAGCAGTTACTCCGGGGCAACTAATGAAAAACTGTTTTTT
CASSYSGATNEKLFF
>few|NA|TRBJ2-5|TRBV2
TGTGCCAGCAGTGTTGGTGGACGGAGGACCCAGTACTTC
CASSVGGRRTQYF
>NA|TRBD2|TRBJ2-1|TRBV4-2
TGTGCCAGCAGCCAAGGGCTGCCGGGACTAGCGGGGTACAATGAGCAGTTCTTC
CASSQGLPGLAGYNEQFF
>NA|TRBD1|TRBJ1-2|TRBV29-1
TGCAGCGTTGAAGGACAGGGCTTCTATGGCTACACCTTC
CSVEGQGFYGYTF
>few|TRBD2|TRBJ2-2|TRBV5-1
TGCGCCAGCAGCTATGACGGGGGGGCGAACACCGGGGAGCTGTTTTTT
CASSYDGGANTGELFF
>NA|NA|TRBJ1-2|TRBV27
TGTGCCAGCAGTCCTACGGGGGGTTTAGGCTACACCTTC
CASSPTGGLGYTF
>NA|TRBD1|TRBJ2-2|TRBV2
TGTGCCAGCAGGGGACAGGGGATAGGCGGGGAGCTGTTTTTT
CASRGQGIGGELFF
>NA|NA|TRBJ1-5|TRBV29-1
TGCAGCGTCCTTAACATCGGCGGTCAGCCCCAGCATTTT
CSVLNIGGQPQHF
>NA|NA|TRBJ1-4|TRBV5-4
TGTGCCAGCAGACCTTGGGGAGGGGTTGGGGAAAAACTGTTTTTT
CASRPWGGVGEKLFF
>many|NA|TRBJ1-5|TRBV6-1
TGTGCCAGCAGCAGGGGAAGCAATCAGCCCCAGCATTTT
CASSRGSNQPQHF
>many|NA|TRBJ2-5|TRBV9
TGTGCCAGCAGCGTAATCGGGGTAGTCGAGACCCAGTACTTC
CASSVIGVVETQYF
>few|TRBD1|TRBJ1-1|TRBV5-1
TGCGCCAGCAGCTTGGTTCCGGGACAGGGGGCTATCAACACTGAAGCTTTCTTT
CASSLVPGQGAINTEAFF
>NA|NA|TRBJ2-5|TRBV20-1
TGCAGTGCTTCCCTTCTAGGGTTCCAAGAGACCCAGTACTTC
CSASLLGFQETQYF
>many|NA|TRBJ1-2|TRBV27
TGTGCCAGCAGAACGAGGGAGAACTATGGCTACACCTTC
CASRTRENYGYTF
>few|NA|TRBJ2-5|TRBV6-2/TRBV6-3
TGTGCCAGCAGGGAGGGTGGATTCCAAGAGACCCAGTACTTC
CASREGGFQETQYF
>NA|NA|TRBJ2-1|TRBV5-4
TGTGCCAGTGCCGGGGGTAACTCCTACAATGAGCAGTTCTTC
CASAGGNSYNEQFF
>NA|TRBD1|TRBJ1-5|TRBV11-2
TGTGCCAGCAGCTTAGTGGGCCAGGGGGGAAACGGCAATCAGCCCCAGCATTTT
CASSLVGQGGNGNQPQHF
>few|TRBD1|TRBJ1-1|TRBV5-6
TGTGCCAGCAGTCGGACAGGGCCCCAAAGGAACACTGAAGCTTTCTTT
CASSRTGPQRNTEAFF
>few|NA|TRBJ2-3|TRBV7-8
TGTGCCAGCAGCTTAGGCCTCAAACCCACAGATACGCAGTATTTT
CASSLGLKPTDTQYF
>few|NA|TRBJ1-6|TRBV3-1
TGTGCCAGCAGCCAAGTCGGACTCCCGGATAATTCACCCCTCCACTTT
CASSQVGLPDNSPLHF
>many|NA|TRBJ2-7|TRBV20-1
TGCAGTGCTAGCGGAGGGATTGAAGAGCAGTACTTC
CSASGGIEEQYF
>few|TRBD2|TRBJ2-1|TRBV5-1
TGCGCCAGCAGCTTGGACCAGACTAGCGGGTACAATGAGCAGTTCTTC
CASSLDQTSGYNEQFF
>NA|TRBD2|TRBJ2-2|TRBV6-2/TRBV6-3
TGTGCCAGCAGACCGAGCGGGGGTGAACTCACCGGGGAGCTGTTTTTT
CASRPSGGELTGELFF
>few|NA|TRBJ1-4|TRBV20-1
TGCAGTGCTCCCGCGTCGGCCGCAACTAATGAAAAACTGTTTTTT
CSAPASAATNEKLFF